This T cell receptor beta chain appears in the sequencing data of a study of CD8 T cells in Susac syndrome. The CD8+ and CD4+ T cells were negatively isolated, with the TEMRA cells enriched by FACS. The RNA, about 0.5 to 1 ug, was put through reverse transcription using random hexamers. One entry per CDR3 protein, called by TCRdb with MiXCR from the immunoSEQ multiplex PCR reads. The repertoire has 190,000 or so distinct CDR3 sequences, roughly 96% of them found once; the top ten carry 0.093%. CDR3 length: 15 amino acids. V trimming: 3 bases; J trimming: 4 bases; junction bases outside the gene matches: 10. The germline CDR1 and CDR2 sequences are DFQATT and SNEGSKA (reference sequence).

The clonotype comes from a human donor with multiple sclerosis. The sample consisted of CD4+ T cells from PBMCs. The rearrangement joins TRBV20-1 to TRBJ2-7; 9 nucleotides align to TRBD1. The CDR3 coding sequence is TGCAGTGCTAGGGGTAGAGGGACAGGGAGATACGAGCAGTACTTC. Its protein is CSARGRGTGRYEQYF.